This is a list of T cell receptor beta chains from one sample in a study of T cell changes during pregnancy in multiple sclerosis. Here immunoSEQ multiplex PCR was the method, and the copy in TCRdb shows in-frame clones only, minus some. This sample has tens of thousands of clones; about 89% occur once, and the top ten carry approximately 8.4%. Specimen: CD8+ T cells from peripheral blood mononuclear cells, collected before pregnancy. The receptors were gathered from a female donor with multiple sclerosis, enrolled in a pregnancy study. Each CDR3 is given with its conserved first and last residue. The D gene is left open where the match is weak. Expanded clones are given a class, and other clones once, few, many or no size at all.

TRBJ2-7,NA,TRBV7-9,NA,TGTGCCAGCAGCCCTAGGAGCTCCTACGAGCAGTACTTC,CASSPRSSYEQYF
TRBJ2-7,NA,TRBV11-2,TRBD1,TGTGCCAGCAGCTTCCGACAGGGCTACGAGCAGTACTTC,CASSFRQGYEQYF
TRBJ2-2,NA,TRBV25-1,NA,TGTGCCAGCAGTAACAGGGTAGAGACCGGGGAGCTGTTTTTT,CASSNRVETGELFF
TRBJ2-3,once,TRBV19,TRBD2,TGTGCCAGTAGCGTGCTACGGGGGGGCGGGACAGATACGCAGTATTTT,CASSVLRGGGTDTQYF
TRBJ2-7,NA,TRBV9,TRBD1,TGTGCCAGCAGCGAATCGACAGGGGGCTTGGACGAGCAGTACTTC,CASSESTGGLDEQYF
TRBJ1-1,NA,TRBV5-6,NA,TGTGCCAGCAGCTTGGGAGGGGGCACTGAAGCTTTCTTT,CASSLGGGTEAFF
TRBJ1-1,NA,TRBV29-1,TRBD1,TGCAGCGCCTCCAATGGGACAGGGGGCTGGAGGGTGAACACTGAAGCTTTCTTT,CSASNGTGGWRVNTEAFF
TRBJ2-2,NA,TRBV6-4,NA,TGTGCCAGCAGTGCCCCGGGAGACACCGGGGAGCTGTTTTTT,CASSAPGDTGELFF
TRBJ2-3,NA,TRBV11-2,TRBD2,TGTGCCAGCAGCTTGGGGACGGGGGGGGCAGATACGCAGTATTTT,CASSLGTGGADTQYF
TRBJ2-3,NA,TRBV9,NA,TGTGCCAGCAGCTTCCGTCTCCCCCCGTTGGATACGCAGTATTTT,CASSFRLPPLDTQYF
TRBJ2-2,NA,TRBV4-3,TRBD2,TGCGCCAGCAGCCAAGATCTGGGGCGGGGGGGCTCCCGGGAGCTGTTTTTT,CASSQDLGRGGSRELFF
TRBJ2-1,NA,TRBV7-3,TRBD2,TGTGCCAGCAGCTTAGGTACTAGCGGATACAATGAGCAGTTCTTC,CASSLGTSGYNEQFF
TRBJ2-7,once,TRBV27,TRBD1,TGTGCCAGCAGTTCCGGGACAGGAGGCTACGAGCAGTACTTC,CASSSGTGGYEQYF
TRBJ1-1,NA,TRBV4-1,NA,TGCGCCAGCAGCCAAGAACCGATAACGTGGGCGAAAGCTTTCTTT,CASSQEPITWAKAFF
TRBJ1-4,NA,TRBV19,TRBD1,TGTGCCAGTAGTGCCTGGACAGGGCTTGAAAAACTGTTTTTT,CASSAWTGLEKLFF
TRBJ2-7,once,TRBV9,NA,TGTGCCAGCAGCGTAGACCCAGGGGCACTTTACGAGCAGTACTTC,CASSVDPGALYEQYF
TRBJ2-7,NA,TRBV5-1,TRBD1,TGCGCCAGCAGCTCCTCTCTCTGGGACAGGGCCTACGAGCAGTACTTC,CASSSSLWDRAYEQYF
TRBJ2-1,NA,TRBV9,TRBD2,TGTGCCAGCAGCGCGGTCGGGGGGGCGGTTAATGAGCAGTTCTTC,CASSAVGGAVNEQFF
TRBJ1-1,NA,TRBV27,NA,TGTGCCAGCAGAGTCTTACAGGGCACTGAAGCTTTCTTT,CASRVLQGTEAFF
TRBJ2-3,NA,TRBV7-3,NA,TGTGCCAGCAGCTTCGACAGATCAGATACGCAGTATTTT,CASSFDRSDTQYF
TRBJ2-1,NA,TRBV13,NA,TGTGCCAGCAGCTTAGCATTCCATGAGCAGTTCTTC,CASSLAFHEQFF
TRBJ1-6,NA,TRBV6-5,NA,TGTGCCAGCAGCCCCGCGGGGGATGGGCATTCACCCCTCCACTTT,CASSPAGDGHSPLHF